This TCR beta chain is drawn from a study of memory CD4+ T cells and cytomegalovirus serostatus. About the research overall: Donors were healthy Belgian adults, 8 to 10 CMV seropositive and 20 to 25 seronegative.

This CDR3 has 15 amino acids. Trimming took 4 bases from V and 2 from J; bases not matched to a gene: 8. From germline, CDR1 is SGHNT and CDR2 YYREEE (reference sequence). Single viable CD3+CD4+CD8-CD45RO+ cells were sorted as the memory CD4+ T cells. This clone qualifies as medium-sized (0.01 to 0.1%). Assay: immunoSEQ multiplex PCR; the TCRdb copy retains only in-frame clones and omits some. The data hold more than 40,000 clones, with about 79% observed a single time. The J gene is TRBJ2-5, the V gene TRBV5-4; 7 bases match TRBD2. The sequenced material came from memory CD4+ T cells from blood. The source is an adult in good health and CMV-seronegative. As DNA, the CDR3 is TGTGCCAGCAGCCCCGGCGGGAGTCGGCAAGAGACCCAGTACTTC. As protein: CASSPGGSRQETQYF.